This T cell receptor beta chain derives from a study of T cells in Graves' hyperthyroidism and ophthalmopathy. Study at large: Before treatment of any kind, peripheral blood was taken at initial diagnosis.

Whole-study results and caveats: Ophthalmopathy, as predicted by the model, came a median roughly 6.3 months after the prediction.

Researchers took RNA transcripts and amplified the TCR beta CDR3 regions from them. The HTBI primer set was used in a first-round RT-PCR of the TCR CDR3. Each CDR3 protein gets one entry after TCRdb re-called the multiplex PCR reads with MiXCR. The data contain about 290,000 distinct CDR3 sequences, roughly 13% of them seen just once; the ten biggest clones take up approximately 7.9%. V was cut by 4 bases and J by 2 bases, with 10 bases left in between. This CDR3 has 14 residues. The germline V gene has CDR1 SGDLS and CDR2 YYNGEE. The study defined stable Graves' hyperthyroidism as no ophthalmopathy progression within 18 months. As regards this clonotype: Its target is not known.

What was sequenced was blood. This sequence was found in a woman in her forties with Graves' hyperthyroidism. J is TRBJ2-4 and V is TRBV9; tentatively, D is TRBD1 (6 bases). CDR3 region: CASSPTGPKNIQYF. Written as DNA, the CDR3 is TGTGCCAGCAGCCCGACAGGTCCCAAAAACATTCAGTACTTC.